This TCR beta chain was profiled in a study of blood T cell repertoires in COVID-19. V dropped 4 bases and J dropped 1 base, with 7 bases sitting between them. CDR3 length equals 12 residues. Looked up from germline, CDR1 is GTSNPN and CDR2 is SVGIG (reference sequence). Method: immunoSEQ multiplex PCR; TCRdb's copy keeps in-frame clones and lacks some. The sample has some 310,000 clones, around 87% seen once. This clone was observed a single time. The receptor was derived from a man in his fifties or sixties with active or convalescent COVID-19. Sequencing was carried out using peripheral blood. V gene TRBV30 combines with J gene TRBJ2-5; TRBD1 might be the D (5 bases). CDR3 in amino acids: CAWTGFQETQYF. DNA for the CDR3: TGTGCCTGGACAGGGTTCCAAGAGACCCAGTACTTC. The variable domain in full, with the rest retrieved from reference TRBV30 and TRBJ2-5, is SQTIHQWPATLVQPVGSPLSLECTVEGTSNPNLYWYRQAAGRGLQLLFYSVGIGQISSEVPQNLSASRPQDRQFILSSKKLLLSDSGFYLCAWTGFQETQYFGPGTRLLVL.